The 29 T cell receptor beta chains listed next were all sequenced from one sample in a study of cytomegalovirus exposure and HLA in healthy donors. PCR employed 60 Vbeta and 13 Jbeta primers. Profiled with immunoSEQ multiplex PCR; TCRdb holds only in-frame clones, not every one. The sample includes 150,000 to 200,000 clones, roughly 80% seen only once; the top ten take over 3%. The sequenced sample consisted of PBMCs. These TCRs come from a female donor in good health and CMV-seronegative.

The CDR3 region has the DNA TGTGCCAGCAGCTTAGGGGCAGGGACAACCTACGAGCAGTACTTC. It codes for CASSLGAGTTYEQYF. V and J are TRBV7-8 and TRBJ2-7, with a tentative D call TRBD1 (6 bases). The CDR3 extends over 15 amino acids. Trimming took 1 base from V and 2 from J, leaving 12 bases between them. Germline V gives CDR1 SGHVS, CDR2 FQNEAQ.

J is TRBJ1-1 and V is TRBV27; 11 nucleotides line up with TRBD1. V dropped 5 bases and J dropped 1; count of bases not matched to a gene: 6. CDR3 length: 16 residues. Germline V gene lookup returns CDR1 MNHEY and CDR2 SMNVEV (reference sequence). The CDR3 nucleotides are TGTGCCAGCAGTCGGGGGACAGGGGGGAAGAACACTGAAGCTTTCTTT. The encoded protein is CASSRGTGGKNTEAFF.

This chain links TRBV15 with TRBJ1-1; D not resolved. This CDR3 region has 15 residues. V lost 1 base and J 1 base, leaving 10 bases between the germline ends. CDR1 and CDR2 from the germline V gene are LNHNV and YYDKDF (reference sequence). The CDR3 protein is CATSRVGGPNTEAFF. Written as DNA, the CDR3 is TGTGCCACCAGCAGAGTTGGAGGGCCGAACACTGAAGCTTTCTTT.

This chain uses TRBV29-1 with TRBJ1-2, with a weak D call TRBD1 (5 bases). Germline V lookup: CDR1 SQVTM, CDR2 ANQGSEA. The length of the CDR3 is 14 residues. With 3 bases removed from V and 5 bases from J, the gap between germline ends came to 16 bases. The CDR3 DNA is TGCAGCGTTGATTACGGCGGGACTACTTATGGCTACACCTTC. This translates into CSVDYGGTTYGYTF.

This sequence joins TRBV2 and TRBJ2-5, with D possibly matching TRBD2 (7 bases). This CDR3 has 15 residues. Per the germline V gene, CDR1 is SNHLY and CDR2 is FYNNEI. V was trimmed by 6 bases and J by 4 bases, leaving 18 bases between them. The CDR3 sequence is CASRLSEGGGETQYF. CDR3 nucleotide sequence: TGTGCCAGCAGATTGAGCGAGGGGGGGGGAGAGACCCAGTACTTC.

Of note for this clone: The junction shows a germline mismatch at one end, possibly a read error. The rearrangement uses TRBV7-7 and TRBJ2-2; 8 bases are shared with TRBD2. There are 14 residues in the CDR3. Germline CDR1 reads SSHAT; CDR2 reads FNYEAQ (reference sequence). DNA for the CDR3: TGTGCTAGCAGACCCGGGACTAGTTCCGGGGAGCTGTTTTTT. This translates into CASRPGTSSGELFF.

The chain links TRBV30 to TRBJ2-2, with 7 bases that match TRBD1. The CDR3 length is 16 residues. Germline V gives CDR1 GTSNPN, CDR2 SVGIG (reference sequence). V gave up 1 base and J gave up 13 bases; unmatched junction bases: 18. In DNA form, the CDR3 reads TGTGCCTGGAGTGCAACCCGGACAGGCCGCCGCGCTGGGCTGTTTTTT. The encoded protein is CAWSATRTGRRAGLFF.

This chain connects TRBV28 to TRBJ2-1; 9 bases line up with TRBD2. Germline-derived CDR1 and CDR2 are MDHEN and SYDVKM. The trim removed 7 bases at V and 0 bases at J, leaving 4 bases unmatched. The CDR3 extends over 15 amino acids. The CDR3 loop reads CASTLAGSSYNEQFF. The CDR3 DNA is TGTGCCAGCACCCTAGCGGGAAGCTCCTACAATGAGCAGTTCTTC. The variable domain in full, completed from reference TRBV28 and TRBJ2-1, reads DVKVTQSSRYLVKRTGEKVFLECVQDMDHENMFWYRQDPGLGLRLIYFSYDVKMKEKGDIPEGYSVSREKKERFSLILESASTNQTSMYLCASTLAGSSYNEQFFGPGTRLTVL.

The chain combines TRBV27 with TRBJ2-7; 8 bases map to TRBD2. Germline V CDR1 and CDR2: MNHEY, SMNVEV (reference sequence). After removal of 9 bases from V and 0 bases from J, the junction contained 13 bases not matched to a gene. CDR3 size: 16 residues. The CDR3 is CASRFSSGIVSYEQYF. The CDR3 nucleotides are TGTGCCAGTAGATTTAGTAGCGGGATAGTCTCCTACGAGCAGTACTTC.

The chain employs TRBV6-1 and TRBJ2-5; D might be TRBD1 (5 bases). The tail of the sequence fits TRBJ2-7 better, so the J call may be wrong. This CDR3 contains 12 residues. Germline lookup yields CDR1 MNHNS and CDR2 SASEGT. The CDR3 loop reads CASTEGHYEQYF. DNA of the CDR3: TGTGCCAGCACCGAAGGACATTACGAGCAGTACTTC.

The gene calls are TRBV9 and TRBJ2-5, with 9 bases matching TRBD1. Trimming cost V 0 bases and J 4 bases; bases outside gene matches: 4. The CDR3 consists of 15 residues. The germline V gene has CDR1 SGDLS and CDR2 YYNGEE. This CDR3 reads CASSVGKGQGETQYF. The CDR3 nucleotides read TGTGCCAGCAGCGTAGGGAAGGGACAGGGAGAGACCCAGTACTTC.

V usage is TRBV4-3 and J usage is TRBJ2-3; no clear D gene. V was trimmed by 0 bases and J by 0 bases, leaving 10 bases between them. The CDR3 is made up of 16 amino acids. Germline CDR1 and CDR2: LGHNA and YSLEER. This chain's CDR3 is CASSQDPYSSTDTQYF. The CDR3 nucleotides read TGCGCCAGCAGCCAAGATCCATACTCTAGCACAGATACGCAGTATTTT.

V and J are TRBV27 and TRBJ2-2; 10 positions agree with TRBD2. Germline lookup yields CDR1 MNHEY and CDR2 SMNVEV (reference sequence). Trimming took 4 bases from V and 4 from J; bases not matched to a gene: 6. The CDR3 consists of 16 residues. The CDR3 spells CASSSPGTSATGELFF. The CDR3 DNA reads TGTGCCAGCAGTTCGCCCGGGACTAGCGCCACCGGGGAGCTGTTTTTT.

The gene calls are TRBV6-6 and TRBJ2-7; weak D call: TRBD1 (6 bases). This CDR3 spans 12 amino acids. CDR1 and CDR2 from the germline V gene are MNHNY and SVGAGI (reference sequence). Trimming stripped 5 bases from V and 3 bases from J, with 8 bases between. The chain's CDR3 is CASSHRDYEQYF. CDR3 nucleotides: TGTGCCAGCAGTCACAGGGACTACGAGCAGTACTTC.

The chain uses TRBV5-4 and TRBJ2-7; 7 bases match TRBD2. The germline V gene has CDR1 SGHNT and CDR2 YYREEE (reference sequence). The length of the CDR3 is 15 residues. Trimming removed 4 bases from V and 2 bases from J; junction bases left unmatched: 9. CDR3 sequence (DNA): TGTGCCAGCAGCCAACAAGTGACTAGCCCCTACGAGCAGTACTTC. This codes for CASSQQVTSPYEQYF. Variable domain in full (rest from reference TRBV5-4 and TRBJ2-7): ETGVTQSPTHLIKTRGQQVTLRCSSQSGHNTVSWYQQALGQGPQFIFQYYREEENGRGNFPPRFSGLQFPNYSSELNVNALELDDSALYLCASSQQVTSPYEQYFGPGTRLTVT.

The rearrangement links TRBV28 to TRBJ1-1, with 7 bases identical to TRBD1. CDR3 size: 15 residues. V gave up 2 bases and J gave up 4 bases; unmatched junction bases: 7. Looked up from germline, CDR1 is MDHEN and CDR2 is SYDVKM. The CDR3 region has the DNA TGTGCCAGCAGTTTACCAACAGGGGCCGGCACTGAAGCTTTCTTT. This encodes CASSLPTGAGTEAFF. Together with reference TRBV28 and TRBJ1-1, the CDR3 gives the full variable domain: DVKVTQSSRYLVKRTGEKVFLECVQDMDHENMFWYRQDPGLGLRLIYFSYDVKMKEKGDIPEGYSVSREKKERFSLILESASTNQTSMYLCASSLPTGAGTEAFFGQGTRLTVV.

The chain links TRBV10-3 to TRBJ2-1; TRBD2 matches at 10 bases. The trim removed 3 bases at V and 6 bases at J, leaving 11 bases unmatched. This CDR3 is built from 17 residues. CDR1 and CDR2 from the germline V gene are ENHRY and SYGVKD. CDR3: CAISDQYSGGFGNEQFF. CDR3 bases: TGTGCCATCAGTGATCAATATAGCGGGGGGTTTGGCAATGAGCAGTTCTTC.

The chain links TRBV5-1 to TRBJ1-4; possible D gene TRBD1, 5 bases. CDR1 is SGHRS and CDR2 is YFSETQ in the germline V gene. This CDR3 contains 14 residues. V lost 3 bases, J lost 4 bases, and 10 bases lay in between. CDR3 in DNA: TGCGCCAGCAGCTCCGACAGCTATAATGAAAAACTGTTTTTT. Translated: CASSSDSYNEKLFF.

The gene calls are TRBV28 and TRBJ2-1; 14 bases agree with TRBD2. Germline V gives CDR1 MDHEN, CDR2 SYDVKM. The CDR3 has 15 residues. V gave up 6 bases and J gave up 7 bases; unmatched junction bases: 5. The CDR3 spells CASREGLAGENEQFF. The CDR3 nucleotides are TGTGCCAGCAGGGAGGGACTAGCGGGAGAGAATGAGCAGTTCTTC. The variable domain in full, completed from reference TRBV28 and TRBJ2-1, reads DVKVTQSSRYLVKRTGEKVFLECVQDMDHENMFWYRQDPGLGLRLIYFSYDVKMKEKGDIPEGYSVSREKKERFSLILESASTNQTSMYLCASREGLAGENEQFFGPGTRLTVL.

The chain is built from TRBV7-4 and TRBJ2-5; TRBD2 agrees at 10 bases. The junction had 7 bases not matched to a gene; V was cut back by 3 bases and J by 0 bases. The CDR3 runs 17 residues. Germline V gene data show CDR1 as SGHVT and CDR2 as SQSDAQ. CDR3 in amino acids: CASSFRPLAGDQETQYF. CDR3 nucleotides: TGTGCCAGCAGCTTTCGCCCCCTAGCGGGAGACCAAGAGACCCAGTACTTC.

This sequence joins TRBV27 and TRBJ1-1; TRBD1 agrees at 8 bases. There are 14 residues in the CDR3. In germline, CDR1 is MNHEY, CDR2 SMNVEV (reference sequence). Unmatched junction bases numbered 5, after V lost 5 bases and J lost 3 bases. CDR3 DNA sequence: TGTGCCAGCAGTATAACAGGGGGGTACACTGAAGCTTTCTTT. It is translated as CASSITGGYTEAFF.

The chain carries TRBV19 and TRBJ2-1; D unresolved. Trimming removed 0 bases at V and 0 bases at J, with 6 bases between. The CDR3 runs 15 residues. Per germline, CDR1 LNHDA and CDR2 SQIVND (reference sequence). The chain's CDR3 is CASSIETNSYNEQFF. The CDR3 DNA follows: TGTGCCAGTAGTATAGAAACAAACTCCTACAATGAGCAGTTCTTC.

This clone was picked up a small number of times. The J gene is TRBJ2-3, the V gene TRBV15; TRBD2 matches 12 bases. Germline values: CDR1 LNHNV, CDR2 YYDKDF (reference sequence). V was pared by 3 bases and J by 8 bases, with 9 bases of the junction left unmatched. The CDR3 length is 16 residues. The CDR3 reads CATSSALAGGVGTQYF. The CDR3 region has the DNA TGTGCCACCAGCAGTGCTCTAGCGGGAGGGGTGGGTACGCAGTATTTT.

In this sample, this clone turned up a few times. The chain joins TRBV18 to TRBJ2-5; tentatively, D is TRBD1 (6 bases). Deletions cut 1 base from V and 5 bases from J, with 14 bases between. Germline CDR1 is KGHSH and CDR2 is LQKENI. The CDR3 has 15 residues. The CDR3 sequence is CASSPLVQGRETQYF. CDR3 sequence (DNA): TGTGCCAGCTCACCACTTGTACAGGGAAGGGAGACCCAGTACTTC.

The chain recombines TRBV28 with TRBJ2-7; 9 bases are a match to TRBD1. Germline V gene sequence: CDR1 MDHEN, CDR2 SYDVKM. This CDR3 has 15 residues. Losses at the gene ends were 6 bases for V and 4 bases for J; bases not matched to a gene: 10. The CDR3, as DNA: TGTGCCAGCAGAGAAAACAGGGGGCTGGGGTACGAGCAGTACTTC. Its translation: CASRENRGLGYEQYF.

This clone was counted once. The chain's CDR3 is CASGLRTGDSNQPQHF. CDR3 DNA: TGTGCCAGCGGGTTGCGGACAGGCGATAGCAATCAGCCCCAGCATTTT. The chain carries TRBV27 and TRBJ1-5; TRBD1 matches 7 bases. CDR1 MNHEY and CDR2 SMNVEV come from the germline V gene (reference sequence). The CDR3 has 16 residues. Losses at the gene ends were 8 bases for V and 0 bases for J; bases not matched to a gene: 10.

This clone was recorded a few times. V and J are TRBV28 and TRBJ1-2; 8 bases map to TRBD1. Germline loops: CDR1 MDHEN, CDR2 SYDVKM. There are 16 residues in the CDR3. Trimming removed 5 bases from V and 1 base from J; junction bases left unmatched: 9. The CDR3 region has the DNA TGTGCCAGCAGTCACGGCCGGGACAGGCTTAACTATGGCTACACCTTC. It encodes CASSHGRDRLNYGYTF.

The chain is built from TRBV18 and TRBJ1-2, with D possibly matching TRBD1 (5 bases). This CDR3 is built from 13 residues. The V gene's germline CDR1 is KGHSH and CDR2 LQKENI. Trimming removed 0 bases from V and 6 bases from J, with 8 bases in between. The chain's CDR3 is CASSPPVRDGYTF. CDR3 nucleotide sequence: TGTGCCAGCTCACCACCGGTCAGGGATGGCTACACCTTC. Variable domain in full (rest from reference TRBV18 and TRBJ1-2): NAGVMQNPRHLVRRRGQEARLRCSPMKGHSHVYWYRQLPEEGLKFMVYLQKENIIDESGMPKERFSAEFPKEGPSILRIQQVVRGDSAAYFCASSPPVRDGYTFGSGTRLTVV.

The V gene is TRBV4-1, the J gene TRBJ2-5; 13 bases fit TRBD2. With 3 bases clipped from V and 5 bases from J, the junction kept 12 bases outside the gene matches. CDR3 length: 18 residues. The V gene's germline CDR1 is MGHRA and CDR2 YSYEKL. The CDR3 DNA reads as TGCGCCAGCAGCCACGGGGGACTAGCGGGACGCCTGAGGGAGACCCAGTACTTC. This codes for CASSHGGLAGRLRETQYF.